The entry that follows covers one T cell receptor beta chain sequence. The data stem from a study of cytomegalovirus exposure and HLA in healthy donors. The CDR3 is made up of 14 amino acids. CDR1 is SEHNR and CDR2 is FQNEAQ in the germline V gene (reference sequence). Unmatched junction bases numbered 2, after V lost 4 bases and J lost 2 bases. Both 60 Vbeta primers and 13 Jbeta primers went into the PCR. TCRdb keeps only in-frame clones here, not all; method: immunoSEQ multiplex PCR. The table has over 100,000 clones, around 64% seen once. The J gene is TRBJ1-5, the V gene TRBV7-9; TRBD1 aligns across 7 bases. This clonotype was obtained from a woman in her twenties or thirties in good health and CMV-seronegative. Source material: PBMCs. The CDR3 spells CASSSTGGNQPQHF. The CDR3 region has the DNA TGTGCCAGCAGCTCCACAGGGGGCAATCAGCCCCAGCATTTT.